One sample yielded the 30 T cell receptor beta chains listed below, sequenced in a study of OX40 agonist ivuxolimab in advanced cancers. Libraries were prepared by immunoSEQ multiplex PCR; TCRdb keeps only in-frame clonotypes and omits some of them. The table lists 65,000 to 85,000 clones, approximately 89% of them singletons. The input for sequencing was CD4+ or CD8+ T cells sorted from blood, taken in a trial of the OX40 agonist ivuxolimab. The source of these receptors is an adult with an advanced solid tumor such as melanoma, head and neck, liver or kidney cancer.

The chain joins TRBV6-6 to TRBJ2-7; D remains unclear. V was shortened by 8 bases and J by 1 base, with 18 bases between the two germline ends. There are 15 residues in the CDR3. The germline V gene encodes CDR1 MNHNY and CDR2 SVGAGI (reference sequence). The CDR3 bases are TGTGCCAGCCGAGGTCCTACGCACCTTTCCTACGAGCAGTACTTC. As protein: CASRGPTHLSYEQYF.

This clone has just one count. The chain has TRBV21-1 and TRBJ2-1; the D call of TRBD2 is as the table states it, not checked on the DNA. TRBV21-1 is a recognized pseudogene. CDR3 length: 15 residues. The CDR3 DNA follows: TGTGCCAGCAGCATGTCCCGACTAGCGGGGAACGAGCAGTTCTTC. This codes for CASSMSRLAGNEQFF.

CDR3 in DNA: TGTGCCAGCAGCTTAGCGTCCGGGACCAACACCGGGGAGCTGTTTTTT. Translation gives CASSLASGTNTGELFF. J is TRBJ2-2 and V is TRBV7-9; tentatively, D is TRBD1 or TRBD2 (5 bases each). Germline CDR1 and CDR2: SEHNR and FQNEAQ (reference sequence). The CDR3 has 16 residues. V lost 0 bases, J lost 2 bases, and 10 bases lay in between.

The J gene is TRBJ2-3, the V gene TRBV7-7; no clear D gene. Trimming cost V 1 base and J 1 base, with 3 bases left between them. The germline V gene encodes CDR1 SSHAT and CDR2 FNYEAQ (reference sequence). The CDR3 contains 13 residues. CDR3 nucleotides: TGTGCCAGCAGCTTAGTCCGCACAGATACGCAGTATTTT. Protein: CASSLVRTDTQYF.

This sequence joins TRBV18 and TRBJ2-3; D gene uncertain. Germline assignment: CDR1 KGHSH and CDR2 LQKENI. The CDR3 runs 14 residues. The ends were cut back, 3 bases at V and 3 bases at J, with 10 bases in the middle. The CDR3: CASSPVRLTDTQYF. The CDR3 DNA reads TGTGCCAGCTCACCCGTCAGGCTGACAGATACGCAGTATTTT.

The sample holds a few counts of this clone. The chain's CDR3 is CASSPRARTWGANTEAFF. The CDR3 DNA follows: TGTGCCAGCAGCCCGAGGGCCCGTACGTGGGGAGCGAACACTGAAGCTTTCTTT. The chain is built from TRBV7-2 and TRBJ1-1; no firm D call. V lost 5 bases to trimming and J lost 1 base, with 23 bases between them. This CDR3 region has 18 residues. Germline CDR1 reads SGHTA; CDR2 reads FQGNSA. The full variable domain, completed using reference TRBV7-2 and TRBJ1-1, is GAGVSQSPSNKVTEKGKDVELRCDPISGHTALYWYRQSLGQGLEFLIYFQGNSAPDKSGLPSDRFSAERTGGSVSTLTIQRTQQEDSAVYLCASSPRARTWGANTEAFFGQGTRLTVV.

CDR3: CAWRSGSNQPQHF. In nucleotides, the CDR3 is TGTGCCTGGAGAAGTGGGAGCAATCAGCCCCAGCATTTT. V gene TRBV30 combines with J gene TRBJ1-5, with unresolved D. V lost 3 bases and J lost 1, with 7 bases in between. The CDR3 loop spans 13 amino acids. Germline CDR1 and CDR2: GTSNPN and SVGIG (reference sequence).

CDR3 amino acids: CASRAGGAYETQYF. The CDR3 bases are TGCGCCAGCAGAGCCGGGGGGGCCTATGAGACCCAGTACTTC. The V call is TRBV10-2, the J call TRBJ2-5; 8 bases align to TRBD2. The CDR3 is made up of 14 amino acids. After removal of 6 bases from V and 5 bases from J, the junction contained 8 bases not matched to a gene. Germline CDR1 and CDR2: WSHSY and SAAADI.

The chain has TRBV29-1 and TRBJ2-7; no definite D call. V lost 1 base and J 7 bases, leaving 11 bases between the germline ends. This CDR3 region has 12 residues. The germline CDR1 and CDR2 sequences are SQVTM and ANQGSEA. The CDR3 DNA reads TGCAGCGTTGAAGTGGATGGACGGGAGCAGTACTTC. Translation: CSVEVDGREQYF.

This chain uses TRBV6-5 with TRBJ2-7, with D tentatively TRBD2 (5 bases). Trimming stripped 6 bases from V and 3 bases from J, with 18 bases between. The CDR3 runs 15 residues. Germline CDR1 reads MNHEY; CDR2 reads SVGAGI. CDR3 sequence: CASSSKKLSGYEQYF. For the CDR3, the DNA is TGTGCCAGCAGCTCGAAGAAACTAAGCGGCTACGAGCAGTACTTC.

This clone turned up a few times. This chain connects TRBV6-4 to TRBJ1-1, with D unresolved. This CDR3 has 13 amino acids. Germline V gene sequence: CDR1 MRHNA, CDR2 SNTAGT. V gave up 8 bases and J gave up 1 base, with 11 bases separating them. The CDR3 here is CASRAEENTEAFF. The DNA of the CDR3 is TGTGCCAGCCGTGCAGAAGAGAACACTGAAGCTTTCTTT.

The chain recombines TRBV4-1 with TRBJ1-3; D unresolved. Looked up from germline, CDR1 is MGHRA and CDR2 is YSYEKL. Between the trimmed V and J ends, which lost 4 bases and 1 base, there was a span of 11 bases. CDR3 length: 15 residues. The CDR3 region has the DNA TGCGCCAGCAGCCCTAAGTGGGGATCTGGAAACACCATATATTTT. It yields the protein CASSPKWGSGNTIYF.

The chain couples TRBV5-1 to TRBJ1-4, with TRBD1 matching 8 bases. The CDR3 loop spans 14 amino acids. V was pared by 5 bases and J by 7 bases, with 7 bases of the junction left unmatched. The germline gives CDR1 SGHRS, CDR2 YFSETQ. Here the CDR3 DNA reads TGCGCCAGCAGAGATCAGGGGGCGGGTGAAAAACTGTTTTTT. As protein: CASRDQGAGEKLFF.

The CDR3 sequence is CASSYHSRPNQETQYF. Written as DNA, the CDR3 is TGTGCCAGCAGTTACCACTCCCGACCGAACCAAGAGACCCAGTACTTC. The chain uses TRBV6-6 and TRBJ2-5; no firm D call. CDR1 is MNHNY and CDR2 is SVGAGI in the germline V gene (reference sequence). This CDR3 comprises 16 residues. Trimming took off 2 bases at V and 0 bases at J, with 13 bases between the two ends.

In DNA form, the CDR3 reads TGCGCCAGCAGCCAAGATTTGTTTACAGTTAAAACCCAGTACTTC. Its protein product is CASSQDLFTVKTQYF. The chain is built from TRBV4-1 and TRBJ2-5; no firm D call. V was pared by 0 bases and J by 8 bases, with 16 bases between. CDR3 size: 15 residues. The germline CDR1 and CDR2 sequences are MGHRA and YSYEKL.

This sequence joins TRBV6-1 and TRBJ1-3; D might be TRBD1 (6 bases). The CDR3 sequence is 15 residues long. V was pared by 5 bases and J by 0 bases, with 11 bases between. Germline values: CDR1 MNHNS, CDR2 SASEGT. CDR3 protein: CASSLGHYSGNTIYF. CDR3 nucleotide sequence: TGTGCCAGCAGTCTGGGACACTACTCTGGAAACACCATATATTTT.

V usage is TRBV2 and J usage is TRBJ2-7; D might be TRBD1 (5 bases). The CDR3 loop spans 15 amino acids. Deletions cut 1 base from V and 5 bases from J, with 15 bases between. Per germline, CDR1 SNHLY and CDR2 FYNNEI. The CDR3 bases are TGTGCCAGCAGTGAAGAAAGGGGCAGTTTCGACGAGCAGTACTTC. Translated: CASSEERGSFDEQYF.

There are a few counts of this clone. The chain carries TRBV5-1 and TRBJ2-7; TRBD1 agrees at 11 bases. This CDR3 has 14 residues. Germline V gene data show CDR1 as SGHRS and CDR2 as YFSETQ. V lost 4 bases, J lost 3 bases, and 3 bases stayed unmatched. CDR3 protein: CASSPGQGVYEQYF. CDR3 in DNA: TGCGCCAGCAGCCCGGGACAGGGGGTCTACGAGCAGTACTTC.

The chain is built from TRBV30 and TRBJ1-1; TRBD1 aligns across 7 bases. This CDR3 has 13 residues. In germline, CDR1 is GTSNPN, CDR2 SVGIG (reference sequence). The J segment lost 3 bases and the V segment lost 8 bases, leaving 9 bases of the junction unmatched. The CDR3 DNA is TGTGCCGGATACAGGGGTAGGGACACTGAAGCTTTCTTT. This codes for CAGYRGRDTEAFF.

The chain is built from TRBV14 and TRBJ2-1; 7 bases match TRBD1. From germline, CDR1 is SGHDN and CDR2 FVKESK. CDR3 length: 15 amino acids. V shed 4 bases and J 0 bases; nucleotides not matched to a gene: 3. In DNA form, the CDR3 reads TGTGCCAGCAGCCGCCGGACAGGCTCCTACAATGAGCAGTTCTTC. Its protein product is CASSRRTGSYNEQFF.

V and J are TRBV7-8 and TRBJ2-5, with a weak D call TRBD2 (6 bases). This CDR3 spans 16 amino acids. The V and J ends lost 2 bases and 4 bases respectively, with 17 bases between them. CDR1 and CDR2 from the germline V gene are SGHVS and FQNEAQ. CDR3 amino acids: CASSLITGGAGETQYF. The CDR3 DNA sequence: TGTGCCAGCAGCTTAATAACAGGAGGGGCCGGAGAGACCCAGTACTTC.

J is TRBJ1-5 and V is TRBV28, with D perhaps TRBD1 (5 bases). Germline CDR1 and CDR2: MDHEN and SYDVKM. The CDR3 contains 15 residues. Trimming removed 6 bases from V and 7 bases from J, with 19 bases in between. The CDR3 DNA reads TGTGCCAGCAGAGACCCGGGACGAGGAAGGCAGCCCCAGCATTTT. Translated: CASRDPGRGRQPQHF.

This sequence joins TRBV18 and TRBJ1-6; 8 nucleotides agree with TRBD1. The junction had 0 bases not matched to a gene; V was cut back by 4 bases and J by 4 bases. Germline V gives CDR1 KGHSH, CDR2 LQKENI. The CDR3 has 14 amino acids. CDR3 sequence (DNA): TGTGCCAGCTCACGACAGGGGTATAATTCACCCCTCCACTTT. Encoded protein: CASSRQGYNSPLHF.

The CDR3 reads CASSPGQPQYNEQFF. The CDR3 DNA reads TGTGCCAGCTCACCGGGACAGCCACAATACAATGAGCAGTTCTTC. This sequence joins TRBV18 and TRBJ2-1; 7 bases are a match to TRBD1. The CDR3 is 15 amino acids. The V gene end was trimmed by 3 bases and the J gene end by 4 bases; junction bases not matched to a gene: 6. Germline lookup yields CDR1 KGHSH and CDR2 LQKENI.

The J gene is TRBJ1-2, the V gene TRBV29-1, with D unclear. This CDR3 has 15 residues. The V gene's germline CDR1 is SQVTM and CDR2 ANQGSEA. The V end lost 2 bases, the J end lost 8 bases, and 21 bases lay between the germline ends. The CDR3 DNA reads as TGCAGCGTTGAAAAGGCAGGCTCCCCCTATGGCGGCTACACCTTC. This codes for CSVEKAGSPYGGYTF.

The CDR3, as DNA: TGTGCCAGCAGCTTAGGTGGAGGGTCCAATCAGCCCCAGCATTTT. Protein product: CASSLGGGSNQPQHF. This chain links TRBV5-8 with TRBJ1-5; D gene ambiguous. The germline CDR1 and CDR2 sequences are SGHTS and YDEGEE. V gave up 2 bases and J gave up 3 bases, with 12 bases separating them. The CDR3 sequence is 15 residues long. The whole variable domain, filled in from reference TRBV5-8 and TRBJ1-5, reads EAGVTQSPTHLIKTRGQQATLRCSPISGHTSVYWYQQALGLGLQFLLWYDEGEERNRGNFPPRFSGRQFPNYSSELNVNALELEDSALYLCASSLGGGSNQPQHFGDGTRLSIL.

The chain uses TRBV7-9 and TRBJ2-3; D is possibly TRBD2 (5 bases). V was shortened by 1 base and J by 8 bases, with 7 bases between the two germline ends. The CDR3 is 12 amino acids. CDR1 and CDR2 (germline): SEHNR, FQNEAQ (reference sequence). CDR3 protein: CASSLVEGTQYF. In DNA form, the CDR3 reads TGTGCCAGCAGCTTAGTAGAGGGTACGCAGTATTTT. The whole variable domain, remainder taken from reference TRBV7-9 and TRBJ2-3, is DTGVSQNPRHKITKRGQNVTFRCDPISEHNRLYWYRQTLGQGPEFLTYFQNEAQLEKSRLLSDRFSAERPKGSFSTLEIQRTEQGDSAMYLCASSLVEGTQYFGPGTRLTVL.

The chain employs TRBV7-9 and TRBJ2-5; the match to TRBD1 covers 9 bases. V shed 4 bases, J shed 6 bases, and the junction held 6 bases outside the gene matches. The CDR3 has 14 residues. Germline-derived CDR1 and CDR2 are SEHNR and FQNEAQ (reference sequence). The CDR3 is CASSSTDRGKTQYF. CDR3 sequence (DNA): TGTGCCAGCAGCTCAACAGACAGGGGGAAGACCCAGTACTTC.

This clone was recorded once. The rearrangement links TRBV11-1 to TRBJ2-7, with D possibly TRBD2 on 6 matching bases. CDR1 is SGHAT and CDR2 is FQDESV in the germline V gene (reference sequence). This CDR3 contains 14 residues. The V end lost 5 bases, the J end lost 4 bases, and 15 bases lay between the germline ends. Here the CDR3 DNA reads TGTGCCAGCAGCCGCTGGCGGGGTGGTTACGAGCAGTACTTC. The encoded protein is CASSRWRGGYEQYF.

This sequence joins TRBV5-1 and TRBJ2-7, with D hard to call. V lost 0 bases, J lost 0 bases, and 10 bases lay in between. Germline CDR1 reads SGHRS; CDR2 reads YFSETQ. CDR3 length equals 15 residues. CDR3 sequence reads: CASSLGLISSYEQYF. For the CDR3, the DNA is TGCGCCAGCAGCTTGGGACTGATAAGCTCCTACGAGCAGTACTTC.